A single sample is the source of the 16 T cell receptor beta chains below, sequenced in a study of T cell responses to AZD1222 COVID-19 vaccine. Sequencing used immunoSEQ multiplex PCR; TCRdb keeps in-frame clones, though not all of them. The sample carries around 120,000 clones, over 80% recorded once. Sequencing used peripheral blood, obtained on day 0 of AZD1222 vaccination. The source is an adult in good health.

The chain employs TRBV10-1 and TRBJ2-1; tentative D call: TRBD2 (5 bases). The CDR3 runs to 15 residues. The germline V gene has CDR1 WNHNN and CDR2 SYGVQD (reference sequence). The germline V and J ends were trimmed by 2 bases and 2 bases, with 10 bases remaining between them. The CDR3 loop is CASSEGLATYNEQFF. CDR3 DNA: TGCGCCAGCAGTGAGGGGTTAGCGACCTACAATGAGCAGTTCTTC.

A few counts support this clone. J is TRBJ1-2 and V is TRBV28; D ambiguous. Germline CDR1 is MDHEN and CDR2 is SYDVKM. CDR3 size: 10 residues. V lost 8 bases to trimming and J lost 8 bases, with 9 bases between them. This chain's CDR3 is CASGRAGYTF. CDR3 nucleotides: TGTGCCAGCGGCCGGGCCGGCTACACCTTC.

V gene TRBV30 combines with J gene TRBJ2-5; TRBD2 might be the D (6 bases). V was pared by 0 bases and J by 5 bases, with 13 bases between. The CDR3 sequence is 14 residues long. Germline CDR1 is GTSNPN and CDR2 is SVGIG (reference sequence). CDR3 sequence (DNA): TGTGCCTGGAGTGTATCCGGGGGTCAGGAGACCCAGTACTTC. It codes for CAWSVSGGQETQYF.

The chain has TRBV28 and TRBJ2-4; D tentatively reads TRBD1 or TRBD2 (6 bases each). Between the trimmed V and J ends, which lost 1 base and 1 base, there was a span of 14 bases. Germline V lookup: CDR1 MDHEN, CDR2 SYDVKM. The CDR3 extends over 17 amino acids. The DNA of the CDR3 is TGTGCCAGCAGTTTATCGGGAAGGGGGGCGGCCAAAAACATTCAGTACTTC. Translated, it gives CASSLSGRGAAKNIQYF.

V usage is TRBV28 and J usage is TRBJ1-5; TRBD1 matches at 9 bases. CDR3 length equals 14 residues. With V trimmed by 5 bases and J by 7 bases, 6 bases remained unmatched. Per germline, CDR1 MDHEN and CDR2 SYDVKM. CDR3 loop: CASSLTGGSQPQHF. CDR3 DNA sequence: TGTGCCAGCAGTCTCACAGGGGGCAGCCAGCCCCAGCATTTT.

CDR3 DNA sequence: TGTGCCAGCAGCTTCGATAGCAATCAGCCCCAGCATTTT. This encodes CASSFDSNQPQHF. The chain joins TRBV5-4 to TRBJ1-5; D gene ambiguous. The CDR3 length is 13 residues. V gave up 2 bases and J gave up 0 bases, with 3 bases separating them. The germline CDR1 and CDR2 sequences are SGHNT and YYREEE (reference sequence).

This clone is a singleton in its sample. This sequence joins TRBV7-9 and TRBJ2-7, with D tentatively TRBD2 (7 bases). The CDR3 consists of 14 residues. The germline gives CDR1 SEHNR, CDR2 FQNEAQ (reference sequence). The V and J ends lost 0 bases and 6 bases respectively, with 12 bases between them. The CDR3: CASSLAFGGAEQYF. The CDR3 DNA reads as TGTGCCAGCAGCTTAGCATTTGGGGGGGCCGAGCAGTACTTC. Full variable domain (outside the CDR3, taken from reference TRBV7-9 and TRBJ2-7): DTGVSQNPRHKITKRGQNVTFRCDPISEHNRLYWYRQTLGQGPEFLTYFQNEAQLEKSRLLSDRFSAERPKGSFSTLEIQRTEQGDSAMYLCASSLAFGGAEQYFGPGTRLTVT.

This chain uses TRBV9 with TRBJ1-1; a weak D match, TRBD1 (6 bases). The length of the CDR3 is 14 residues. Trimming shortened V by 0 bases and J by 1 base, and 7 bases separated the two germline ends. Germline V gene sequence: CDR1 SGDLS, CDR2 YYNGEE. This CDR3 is CASSVVGGNTEAFF. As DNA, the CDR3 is TGTGCCAGCAGCGTAGTAGGGGGGAACACTGAAGCTTTCTTT.

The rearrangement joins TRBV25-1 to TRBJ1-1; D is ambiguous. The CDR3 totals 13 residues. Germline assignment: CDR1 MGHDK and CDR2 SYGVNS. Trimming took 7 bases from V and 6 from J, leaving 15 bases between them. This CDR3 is CASTPILGSEAFF. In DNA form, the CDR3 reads TGTGCCAGCACCCCTATACTCGGCTCTGAAGCTTTCTTT.

CDR3: CASSPYRANTIYF. Here the CDR3 DNA reads TGTGCCAGCTCACCATACAGGGCGAACACCATATATTTT. This chain joins TRBV18 and TRBJ1-3, with D possibly TRBD1 on 6 matching bases. The germline V and J ends were trimmed by 2 bases and 7 bases, with 9 bases remaining between them. The CDR3 sequence is 13 residues long. The germline V gene has CDR1 KGHSH and CDR2 LQKENI.

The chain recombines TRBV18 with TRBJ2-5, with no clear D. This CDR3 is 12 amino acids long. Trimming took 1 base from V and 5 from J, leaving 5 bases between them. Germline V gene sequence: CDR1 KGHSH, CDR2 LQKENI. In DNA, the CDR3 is TGTGCCAGCTCACCACGGGCCGAGACCCAGTACTTC. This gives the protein CASSPRAETQYF.

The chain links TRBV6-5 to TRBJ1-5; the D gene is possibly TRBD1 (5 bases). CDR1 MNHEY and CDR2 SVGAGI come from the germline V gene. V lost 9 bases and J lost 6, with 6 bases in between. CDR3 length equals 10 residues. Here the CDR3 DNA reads TGTGCCAGTGGGGGTCAGCCCCAGCATTTT. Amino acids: CASGGQPQHF.

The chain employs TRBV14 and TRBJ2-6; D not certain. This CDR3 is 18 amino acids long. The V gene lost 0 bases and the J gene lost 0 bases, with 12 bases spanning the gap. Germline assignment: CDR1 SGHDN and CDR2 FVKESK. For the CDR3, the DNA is TGTGCCAGCAGCCAAGATCGAGTAACGGGCTCTGGGGCCAACGTCCTGACTTTC. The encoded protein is CASSQDRVTGSGANVLTF.

The CDR3 DNA follows: TGTGCCAGCAGCTTTGGTAGCGGGGGCGAGCAGTTCTTC. As protein: CASSFGSGGEQFF. The chain uses TRBV13 and TRBJ2-1; TRBD2 matches at 9 bases. The germline V gene encodes CDR1 PRHDT and CDR2 FYEKMQ (reference sequence). With V trimmed by 3 bases and J by 10 bases, 4 bases remained unmatched. This CDR3 region has 13 residues.

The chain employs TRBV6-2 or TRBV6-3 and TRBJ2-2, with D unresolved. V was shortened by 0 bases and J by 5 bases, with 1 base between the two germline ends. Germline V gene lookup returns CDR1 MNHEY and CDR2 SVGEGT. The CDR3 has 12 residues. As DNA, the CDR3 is TGTGCCAGCAGTTACTCGACCGGGGAGCTGTTTTTT. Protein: CASSYSTGELFF.

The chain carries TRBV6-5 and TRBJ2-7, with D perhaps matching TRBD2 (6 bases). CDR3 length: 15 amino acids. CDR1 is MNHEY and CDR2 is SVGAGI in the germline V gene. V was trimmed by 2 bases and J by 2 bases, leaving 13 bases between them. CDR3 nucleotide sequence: TGTGCCAGCAGTTACGGGGCGGGGACTCCCTACGAGCAGTACTTC. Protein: CASSYGAGTPYEQYF.